This T cell receptor (beta chain) is from a study of regulatory T cells in long-lasting Graves disease. Arm-PCR of CDR3 regions with iRepertoire HTBI primers generated TCR beta libraries. TCRdb re-called the multiplex PCR reads through MiXCR, storing one row per CDR3 protein. The repertoire holds roughly 470,000 distinct CDR3 sequences, with around 21% as singletons. This clonotype has just a few counts. Time point denoted: persistent/refractory GD, antithyroid drugs over 5 years with positive TRAb. With RNA extracted from PBMCs as input, the TCR library was made. The receptor was derived from a female donor with Graves disease. The specimen was peripheral blood mononuclear cells (PBMCs), collected when the disease was refractory, from a patient treated with antithyroid drugs.

The CDR3 coding sequence is TGTGCCAGCAGTTACGAGACTAGCAGGATTTCCTACGAGCAGTACTTC. Protein: CASSYETSRISYEQYF. The genes are TRBV6-5 and TRBJ2-7; TRBD2 matches at 7 bases. Unmatched junction bases numbered 8, after V lost 2 bases and J lost 1 base. The length of the CDR3 is 16 residues. Germline V CDR1 and CDR2: MNHEY, SVGAGI.